The clone carrying this T cell receptor (beta chain) has just a few counts. This CDR3 has 12 amino acids. Germline V gives CDR1 MDHEN, CDR2 SYDVKM. Germline trimming cut 5 bases from V and 14 bases from J; bases unmatched to any gene: 7. The data are from a study of T cell repertoires in cytomegalovirus infection. TCRdb used MiXCR to reprocess the reads, holding one entry per CDR3 protein. The repertoire includes approximately 170,000 distinct CDR3 sequences, roughly 18% of them detected once, and around 20% sits in the top ten. Sequenced: CD8+ T cells from PBMCs. The receptor's source is a human donor in good health (CMV status not recorded). Some clones in this sample may be carry-over from other donors' samples. This chain links TRBV28 with TRBJ2-1, with 9 positions matching TRBD1. CDR3 region: CASSPRDRVEFF. The CDR3 DNA follows: TGTGCCAGCAGTCCCCGGGACAGGGTTGAGTTCTTC. The whole variable domain, filled in from reference TRBV28 and TRBJ2-1, reads DVKVTQSSRYLVKRTGEKVFLECVQDMDHENMFWYRQDPGLGLRLIYFSYDVKMKEKGDIPEGYSVSREKKERFSLILESASTNQTSMYLCASSPRDRVEFFGPGTRLTVL.